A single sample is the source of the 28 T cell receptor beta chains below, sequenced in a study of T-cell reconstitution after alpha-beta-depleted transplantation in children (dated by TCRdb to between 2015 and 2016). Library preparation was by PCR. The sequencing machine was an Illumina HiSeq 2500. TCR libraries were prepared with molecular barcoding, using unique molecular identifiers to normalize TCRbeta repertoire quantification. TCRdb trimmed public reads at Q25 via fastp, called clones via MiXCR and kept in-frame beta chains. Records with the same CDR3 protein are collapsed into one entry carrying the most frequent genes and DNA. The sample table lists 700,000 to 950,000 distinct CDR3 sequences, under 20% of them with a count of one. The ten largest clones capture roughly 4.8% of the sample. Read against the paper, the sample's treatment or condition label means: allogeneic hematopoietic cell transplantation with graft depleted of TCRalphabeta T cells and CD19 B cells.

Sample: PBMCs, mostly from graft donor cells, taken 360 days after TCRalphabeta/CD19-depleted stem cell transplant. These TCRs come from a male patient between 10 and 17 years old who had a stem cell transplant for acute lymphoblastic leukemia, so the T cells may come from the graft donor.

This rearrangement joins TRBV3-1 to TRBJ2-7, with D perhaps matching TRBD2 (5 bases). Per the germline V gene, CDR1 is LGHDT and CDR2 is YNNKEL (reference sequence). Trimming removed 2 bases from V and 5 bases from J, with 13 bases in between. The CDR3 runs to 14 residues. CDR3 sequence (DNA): TGTGCCAGCAGCCAATTCCGGGCTAGCAACGAGCAGTACTTC. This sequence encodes CASSQFRASNEQYF.

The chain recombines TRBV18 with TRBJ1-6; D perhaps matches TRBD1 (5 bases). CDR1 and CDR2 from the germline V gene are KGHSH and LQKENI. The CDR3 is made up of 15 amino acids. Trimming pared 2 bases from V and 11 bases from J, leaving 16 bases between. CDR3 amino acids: CASSPGGVRGTPLHF. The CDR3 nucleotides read TGTGCCAGCTCACCAGGAGGGGTAAGGGGTACACCCCTCCACTTT.

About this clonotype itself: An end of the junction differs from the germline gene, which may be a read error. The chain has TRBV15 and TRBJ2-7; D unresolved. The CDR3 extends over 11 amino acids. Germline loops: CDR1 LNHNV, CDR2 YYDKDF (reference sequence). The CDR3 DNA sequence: TGTGCCACCAGAAGAGACTACGAGCAGTACTTC. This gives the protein CATRRDYEQYF.

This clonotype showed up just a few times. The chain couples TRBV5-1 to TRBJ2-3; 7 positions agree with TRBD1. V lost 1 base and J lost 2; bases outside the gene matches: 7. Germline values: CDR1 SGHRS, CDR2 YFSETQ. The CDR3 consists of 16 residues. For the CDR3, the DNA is TGCGCCAGCAGCTTGAGTGGACAGGCGCCCACAGATACGCAGTATTTT. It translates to CASSLSGQAPTDTQYF.

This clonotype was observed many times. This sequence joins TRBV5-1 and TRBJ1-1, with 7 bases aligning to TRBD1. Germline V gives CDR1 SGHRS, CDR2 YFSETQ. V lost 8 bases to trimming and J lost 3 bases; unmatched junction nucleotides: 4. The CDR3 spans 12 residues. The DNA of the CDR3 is TGCGCCAGTACAGGGGAGGACACTGAAGCTTTCTTT. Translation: CASTGEDTEAFF.

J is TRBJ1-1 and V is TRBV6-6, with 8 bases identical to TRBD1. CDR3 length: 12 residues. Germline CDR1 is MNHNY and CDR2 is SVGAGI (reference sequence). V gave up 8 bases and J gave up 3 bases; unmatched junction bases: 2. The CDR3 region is CASLQGDTEAFF. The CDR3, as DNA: TGTGCCAGCCTACAGGGGGACACTGAAGCTTTCTTT.

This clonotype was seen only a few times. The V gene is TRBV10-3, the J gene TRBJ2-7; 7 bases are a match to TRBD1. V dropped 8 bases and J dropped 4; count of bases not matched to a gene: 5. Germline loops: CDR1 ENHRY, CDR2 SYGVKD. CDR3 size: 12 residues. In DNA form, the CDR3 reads TGTGCCATCGGGGACAGCACTTACGAGCAGTACTTC. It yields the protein CAIGDSTYEQYF.

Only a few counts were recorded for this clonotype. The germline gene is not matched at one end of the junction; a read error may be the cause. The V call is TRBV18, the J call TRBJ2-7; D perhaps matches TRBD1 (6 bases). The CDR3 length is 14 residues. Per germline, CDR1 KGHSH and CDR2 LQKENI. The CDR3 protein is CASSPGQIDRHLGF. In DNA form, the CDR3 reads TGTGCCAGCTCACCAGGTCAGATTGACAGGCACCTGGGCTTC.

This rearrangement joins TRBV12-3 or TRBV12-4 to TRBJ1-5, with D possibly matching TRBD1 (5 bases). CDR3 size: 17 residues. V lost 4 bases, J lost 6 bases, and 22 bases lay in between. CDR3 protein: CASSYSAQALRGQPQHF. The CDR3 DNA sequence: TGTGCCAGCAGTTACTCGGCCCAGGCATTAAGGGGTCAGCCCCAGCATTTT.

CDR3 DNA sequence: TGCAGTGCTAGACAGGGGACAGGGGGCGTTGGAGAAAAACTGTTTTTT. It encodes CSARQGTGGVGEKLFF. J is TRBJ1-4 and V is TRBV20-1; 12 positions agree with TRBD1. This CDR3 is 16 amino acids long. The V segment lost 2 bases and the J segment 8 bases; nucleotides outside the gene matches: 9. Germline values: CDR1 DFQATT, CDR2 SNEGSKA (reference sequence).

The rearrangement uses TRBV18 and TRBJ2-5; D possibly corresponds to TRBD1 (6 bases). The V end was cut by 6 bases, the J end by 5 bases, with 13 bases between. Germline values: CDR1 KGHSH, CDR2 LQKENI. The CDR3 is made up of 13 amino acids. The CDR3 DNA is TGTGCCAGCTCCGGGACACTTGGTGAGACCCAGTACTTC. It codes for CASSGTLGETQYF.

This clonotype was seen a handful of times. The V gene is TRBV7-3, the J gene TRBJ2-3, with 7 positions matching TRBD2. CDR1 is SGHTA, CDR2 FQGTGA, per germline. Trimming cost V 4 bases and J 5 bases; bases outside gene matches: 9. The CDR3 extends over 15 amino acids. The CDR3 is CASSSAGSGGDTQYF. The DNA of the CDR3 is TGTGCCAGCAGCTCCGCCGGTTCGGGGGGAGATACGCAGTATTTT. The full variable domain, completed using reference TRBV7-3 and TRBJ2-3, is GAGVSQTPSNKVTEKGKYVELRCDPISGHTALYWYRQSLGQGPEFLIYFQGTGAADDSGLPNDRFFAVRPEGSVSTLKIQRTERGDSAVYLCASSSAGSGGDTQYFGPGTRLTVL.

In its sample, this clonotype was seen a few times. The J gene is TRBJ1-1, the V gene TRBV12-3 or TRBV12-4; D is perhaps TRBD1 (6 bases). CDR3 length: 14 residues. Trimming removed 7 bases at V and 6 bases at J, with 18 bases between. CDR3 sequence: CASIKDRYGPEAFF. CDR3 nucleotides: TGTGCCAGCATTAAGGACAGATATGGCCCTGAAGCTTTCTTT.

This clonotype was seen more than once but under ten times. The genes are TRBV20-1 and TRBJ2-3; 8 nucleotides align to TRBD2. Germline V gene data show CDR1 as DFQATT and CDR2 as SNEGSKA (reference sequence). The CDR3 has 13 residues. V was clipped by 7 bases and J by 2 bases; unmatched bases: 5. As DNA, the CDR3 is TGCAGTGAGGGGACTAGAAACACAGATACGCAGTATTTT. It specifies CSEGTRNTDTQYF.

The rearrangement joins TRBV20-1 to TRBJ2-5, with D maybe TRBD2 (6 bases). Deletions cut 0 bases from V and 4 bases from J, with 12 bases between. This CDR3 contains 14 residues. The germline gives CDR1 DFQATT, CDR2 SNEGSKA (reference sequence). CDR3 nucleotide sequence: TGCAGTGCTAGAGAATTCCGGGGGATAGAGACCCAGTACTTC. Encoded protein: CSAREFRGIETQYF.

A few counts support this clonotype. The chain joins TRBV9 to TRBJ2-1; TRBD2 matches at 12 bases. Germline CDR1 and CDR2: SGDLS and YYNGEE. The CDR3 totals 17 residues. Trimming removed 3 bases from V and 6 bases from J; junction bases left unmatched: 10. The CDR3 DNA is TGTGCCAGCAGCGCCCCGACTAGCGGGAGTCTCGCCAATGAGCAGTTCTTC. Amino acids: CASSAPTSGSLANEQFF.

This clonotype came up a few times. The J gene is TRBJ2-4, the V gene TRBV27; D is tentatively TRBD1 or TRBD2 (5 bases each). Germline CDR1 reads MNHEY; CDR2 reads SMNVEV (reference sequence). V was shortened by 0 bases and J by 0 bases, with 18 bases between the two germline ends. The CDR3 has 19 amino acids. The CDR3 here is CASSLSRERGPLAKNIQYF. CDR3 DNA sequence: TGTGCCAGCAGTTTATCGAGGGAGAGGGGACCCTTAGCCAAAAACATTCAGTACTTC.

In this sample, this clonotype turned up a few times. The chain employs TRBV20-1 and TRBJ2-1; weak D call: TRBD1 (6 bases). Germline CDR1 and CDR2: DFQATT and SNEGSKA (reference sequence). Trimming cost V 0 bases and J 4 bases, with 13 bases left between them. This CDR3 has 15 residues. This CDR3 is CSARDGRRGYNEQFF. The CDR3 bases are TGCAGTGCTAGAGATGGGAGAAGGGGGTACAATGAGCAGTTCTTC.

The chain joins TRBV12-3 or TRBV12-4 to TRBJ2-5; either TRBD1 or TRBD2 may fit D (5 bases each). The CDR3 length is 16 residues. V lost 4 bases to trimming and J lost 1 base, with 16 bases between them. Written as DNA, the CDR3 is TGTGCCAGCAGTTACTTCGCCTGGGGGATCCAAGAGACCCAGTACTTC. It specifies CASSYFAWGIQETQYF.

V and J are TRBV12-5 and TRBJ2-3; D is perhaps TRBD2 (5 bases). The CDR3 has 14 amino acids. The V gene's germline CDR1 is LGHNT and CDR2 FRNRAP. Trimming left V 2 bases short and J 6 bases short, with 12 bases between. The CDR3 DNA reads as TGTGCTAGTGGTTTGTTAACCCCGGGGGATACGCAGTATTTT. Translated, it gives CASGLLTPGDTQYF.

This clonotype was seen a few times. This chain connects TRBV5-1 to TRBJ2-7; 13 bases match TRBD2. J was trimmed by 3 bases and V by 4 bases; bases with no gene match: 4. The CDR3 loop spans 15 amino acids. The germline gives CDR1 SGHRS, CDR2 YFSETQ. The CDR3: CASSIGTSGNYEQYF. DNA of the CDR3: TGCGCCAGCAGCATCGGGACTAGCGGGAACTACGAGCAGTACTTC.

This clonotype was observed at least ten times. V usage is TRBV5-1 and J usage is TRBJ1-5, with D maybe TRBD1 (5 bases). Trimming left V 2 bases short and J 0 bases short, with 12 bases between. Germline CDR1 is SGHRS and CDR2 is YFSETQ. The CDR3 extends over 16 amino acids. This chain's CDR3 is CASSLTGRNSNQPQHF. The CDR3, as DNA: TGCGCCAGCAGCTTAACAGGACGCAATAGCAATCAGCCCCAGCATTTT.

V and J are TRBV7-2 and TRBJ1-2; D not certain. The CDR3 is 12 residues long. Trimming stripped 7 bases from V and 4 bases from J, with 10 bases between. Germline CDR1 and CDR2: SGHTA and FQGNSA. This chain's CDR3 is CASNYGGYGYTF. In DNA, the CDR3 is TGTGCCAGCAACTACGGTGGCTATGGCTACACCTTC.

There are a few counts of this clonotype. DNA for the CDR3: TGTGCCAGCAGTGAAGTCCTCACGAACACTGAAGCTTTCTTT. Encoded protein: CASSEVLTNTEAFF. The gene calls are TRBV6-1 and TRBJ1-1; D unresolved. This CDR3 comprises 14 residues. V lost 1 base and J 1 base, leaving 7 bases between the germline ends. Germline V gene data show CDR1 as MNHNS and CDR2 as SASEGT.

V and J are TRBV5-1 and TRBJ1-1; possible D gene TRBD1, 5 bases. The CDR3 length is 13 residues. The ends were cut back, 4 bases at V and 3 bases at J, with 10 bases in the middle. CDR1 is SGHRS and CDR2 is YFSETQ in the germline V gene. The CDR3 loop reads CASSPLTDTEAFF. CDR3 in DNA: TGCGCCAGCAGCCCTCTGACAGACACTGAAGCTTTCTTT.

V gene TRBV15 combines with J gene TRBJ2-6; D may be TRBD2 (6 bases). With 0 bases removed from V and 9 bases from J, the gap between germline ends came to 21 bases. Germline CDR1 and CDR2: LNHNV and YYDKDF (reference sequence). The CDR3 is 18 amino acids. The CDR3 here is CATSRDWGWAGTYNVLTF. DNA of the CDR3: TGTGCCACCAGCAGAGATTGGGGGTGGGCGGGGACCTACAACGTCCTGACTTTC.

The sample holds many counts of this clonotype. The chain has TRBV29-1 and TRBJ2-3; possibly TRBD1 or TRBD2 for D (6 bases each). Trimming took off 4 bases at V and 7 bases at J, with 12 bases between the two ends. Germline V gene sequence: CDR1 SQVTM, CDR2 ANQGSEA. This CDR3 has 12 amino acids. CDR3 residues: CSVVGGRNTQYF. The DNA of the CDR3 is TGCAGCGTTGTCGGGGGCAGGAATACGCAGTATTTT.

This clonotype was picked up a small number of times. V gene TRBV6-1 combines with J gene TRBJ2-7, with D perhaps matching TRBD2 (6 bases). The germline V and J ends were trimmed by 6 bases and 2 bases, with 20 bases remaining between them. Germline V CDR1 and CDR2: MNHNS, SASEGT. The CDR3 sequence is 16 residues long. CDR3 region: CASRRRGLLLTYEQYF. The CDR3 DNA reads TGTGCCAGCAGACGGCGGGGACTCCTGCTAACCTACGAGCAGTACTTC.